This record concerns one T cell receptor beta chain sequence. This CDR3 spans 16 amino acids. V gave up 2 bases and J gave up 7 bases; unmatched junction bases: 6. The germline gives CDR1 SGDLS, CDR2 YYNGEE. Donors were grouped by their self-reported clinical history. This sample was included in a study of blood T cell repertoires in COVID-19. In the study overall: Samples representing acute and convalescent COVID-19 were sourced from the United States, Italy and Spain.

The method was immunoSEQ multiplex PCR; TCRdb's version includes in-frame clones alone and lacks a portion of them. Among 120,000 to 150,000 clones listed, roughly 90% were seen once. The material sequenced was PBMCs or T cells enriched from blood (not recorded which). This clonotype originated in a woman aged 25 to 39 with acute COVID-19. The chain has TRBV9 and TRBJ2-7; 16 nucleotides line up with TRBD2. CDR3: CASSVAGLAGGEEQYF. Here the CDR3 DNA reads TGTGCCAGCAGCGTGGCGGGACTAGCGGGAGGGGAGGAGCAGTACTTC.